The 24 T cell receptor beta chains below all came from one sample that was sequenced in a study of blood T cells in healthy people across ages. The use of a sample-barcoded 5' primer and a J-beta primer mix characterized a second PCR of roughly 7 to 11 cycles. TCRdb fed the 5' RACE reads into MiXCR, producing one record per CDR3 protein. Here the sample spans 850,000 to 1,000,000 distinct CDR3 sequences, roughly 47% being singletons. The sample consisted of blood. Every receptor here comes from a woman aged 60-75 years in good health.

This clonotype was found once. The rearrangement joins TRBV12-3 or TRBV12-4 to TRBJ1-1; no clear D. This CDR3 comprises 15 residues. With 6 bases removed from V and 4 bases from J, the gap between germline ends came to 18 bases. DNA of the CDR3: TGTGCCAGCAGACCATATCGGCAGGCGGTCACTGAAGCTTTCTTT. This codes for CASRPYRQAVTEAFF.

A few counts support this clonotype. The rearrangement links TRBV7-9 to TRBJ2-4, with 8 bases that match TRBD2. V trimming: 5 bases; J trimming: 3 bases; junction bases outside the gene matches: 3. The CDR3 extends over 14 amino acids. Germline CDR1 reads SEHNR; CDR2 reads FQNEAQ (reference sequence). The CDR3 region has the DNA TGTGCCAGCAGCCAAGCGGGAGTCAAAAACATTCAGTACTTC. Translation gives CASSQAGVKNIQYF. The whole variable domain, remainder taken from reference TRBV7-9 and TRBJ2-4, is DTGVSQNPRHKITKRGQNVTFRCDPISEHNRLYWYRQTLGQGPEFLTYFQNEAQLEKSRLLSDRFSAERPKGSFSTLEIQRTEQGDSAMYLCASSQAGVKNIQYFGAGTRLSVL.

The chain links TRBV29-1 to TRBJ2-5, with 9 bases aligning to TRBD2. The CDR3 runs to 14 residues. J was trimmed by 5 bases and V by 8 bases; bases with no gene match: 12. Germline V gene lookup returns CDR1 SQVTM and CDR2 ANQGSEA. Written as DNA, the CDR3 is TGCAGCATAGTCGGGGCGGGAGGGGTTGAGACCCAGTACTTC. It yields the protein CSIVGAGGVETQYF.

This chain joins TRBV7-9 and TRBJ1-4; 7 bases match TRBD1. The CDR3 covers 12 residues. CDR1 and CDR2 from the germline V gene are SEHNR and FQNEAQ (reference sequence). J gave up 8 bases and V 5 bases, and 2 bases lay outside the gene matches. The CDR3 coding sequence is TGTGCCAGCAGCGGGACAGACGAAAAACTGTTTTTT. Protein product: CASSGTDEKLFF.

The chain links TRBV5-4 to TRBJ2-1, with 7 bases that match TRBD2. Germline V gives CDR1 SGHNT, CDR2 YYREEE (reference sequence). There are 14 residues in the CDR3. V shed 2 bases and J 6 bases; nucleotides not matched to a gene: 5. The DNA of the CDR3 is TGTGCCAGCAGCTTTTCCAGGGAGGGCAATGAGCAGTTCTTC. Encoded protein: CASSFSREGNEQFF.

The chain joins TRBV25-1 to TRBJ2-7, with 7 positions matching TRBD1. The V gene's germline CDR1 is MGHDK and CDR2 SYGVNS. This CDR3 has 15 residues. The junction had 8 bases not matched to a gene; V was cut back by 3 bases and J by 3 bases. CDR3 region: CASSEGRGRDYEQYF. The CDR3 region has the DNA TGTGCCAGCAGTGAGGGTAGGGGGCGCGACTACGAGCAGTACTTC.

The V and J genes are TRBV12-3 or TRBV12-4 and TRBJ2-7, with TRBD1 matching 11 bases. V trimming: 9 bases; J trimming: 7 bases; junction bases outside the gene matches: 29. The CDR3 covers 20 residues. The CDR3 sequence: CASWGTGGEWGLEGRNEQYF. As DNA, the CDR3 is TGTGCCAGTTGGGGGACAGGGGGAGAGTGGGGACTAGAGGGGCGCAATGAGCAGTACTTC.

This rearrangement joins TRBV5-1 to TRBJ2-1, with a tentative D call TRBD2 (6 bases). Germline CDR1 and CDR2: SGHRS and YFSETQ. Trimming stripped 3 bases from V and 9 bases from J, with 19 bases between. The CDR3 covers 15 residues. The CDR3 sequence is CASSYGDGGNIEQFF. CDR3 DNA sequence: TGCGCCAGCAGCTACGGGGACGGAGGGAACATTGAGCAGTTCTTC. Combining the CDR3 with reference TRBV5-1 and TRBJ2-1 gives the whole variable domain KAGVTQTPRYLIKTRGQQVTLSCSPISGHRSVSWYQQTPGQGLQFLFEYFSETQRNKGNFPGRFSGRQFSNSRSEMNVSTLELGDSALYLCASSYGDGGNIEQFFGPGTRLTVL.

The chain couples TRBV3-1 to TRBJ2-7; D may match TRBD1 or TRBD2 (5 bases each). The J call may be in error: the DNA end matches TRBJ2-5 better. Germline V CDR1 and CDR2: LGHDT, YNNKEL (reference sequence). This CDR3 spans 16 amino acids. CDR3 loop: CASSQDIGAWGETQYF. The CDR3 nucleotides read TGTGCCAGCAGCCAAGATATCGGGGCATGGGGAGAGACCCAGTACTTC.

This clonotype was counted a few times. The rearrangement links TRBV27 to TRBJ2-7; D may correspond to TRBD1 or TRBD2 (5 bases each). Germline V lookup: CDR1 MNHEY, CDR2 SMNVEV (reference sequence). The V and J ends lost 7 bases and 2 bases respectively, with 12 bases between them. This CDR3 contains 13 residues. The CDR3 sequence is CASKPRGPYEQYF. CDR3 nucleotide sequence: TGTGCCAGCAAACCGAGGGGCCCCTACGAGCAGTACTTC.

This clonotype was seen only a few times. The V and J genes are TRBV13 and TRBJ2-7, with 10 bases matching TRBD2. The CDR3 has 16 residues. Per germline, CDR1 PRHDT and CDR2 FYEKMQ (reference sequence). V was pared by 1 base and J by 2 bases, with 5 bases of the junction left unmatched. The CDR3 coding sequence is TGTGCCAGCAGCTTAGTGGCTAGCGGGAGAGCCTACGAGCAGTACTTC. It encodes CASSLVASGRAYEQYF.

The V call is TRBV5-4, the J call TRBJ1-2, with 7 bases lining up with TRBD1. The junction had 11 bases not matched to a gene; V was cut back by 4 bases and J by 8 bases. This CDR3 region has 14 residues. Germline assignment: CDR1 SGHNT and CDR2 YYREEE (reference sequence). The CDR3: CASSPRQGAGGYTF. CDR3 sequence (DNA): TGTGCCAGCAGCCCCAGACAGGGAGCGGGAGGCTACACCTTC.

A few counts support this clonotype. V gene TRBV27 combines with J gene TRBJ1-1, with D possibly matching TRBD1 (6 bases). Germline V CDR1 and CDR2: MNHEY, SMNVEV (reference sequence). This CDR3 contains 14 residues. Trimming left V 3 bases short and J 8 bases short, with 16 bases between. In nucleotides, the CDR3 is TGTGCCAGCAGTTTTGTGGCGGGGGCGATGGAAGCTTTCTTT. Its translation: CASSFVAGAMEAFF.

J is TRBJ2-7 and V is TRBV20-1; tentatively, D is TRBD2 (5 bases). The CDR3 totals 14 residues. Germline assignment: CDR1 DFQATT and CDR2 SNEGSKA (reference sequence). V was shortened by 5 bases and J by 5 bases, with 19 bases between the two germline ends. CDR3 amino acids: CSALISALFNEQYF. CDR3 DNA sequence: TGCAGTGCTTTGATTAGCGCCCTCTTTAACGAGCAGTACTTC.

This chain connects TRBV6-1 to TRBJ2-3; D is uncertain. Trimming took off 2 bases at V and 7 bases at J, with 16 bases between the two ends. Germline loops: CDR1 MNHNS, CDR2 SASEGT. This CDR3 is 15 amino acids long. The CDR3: CASSETDRAFNTQYF. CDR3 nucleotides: TGTGCCAGCAGTGAAACAGACCGGGCCTTTAATACGCAGTATTTT.

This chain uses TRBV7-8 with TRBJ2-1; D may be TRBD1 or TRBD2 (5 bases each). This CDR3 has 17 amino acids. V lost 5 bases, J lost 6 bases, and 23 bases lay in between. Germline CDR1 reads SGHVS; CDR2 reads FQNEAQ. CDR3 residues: CASSLGRGTRFSNEQFF. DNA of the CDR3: TGTGCCAGCAGCCTAGGTAGGGGTACTAGATTCAGCAATGAGCAGTTCTTC.

CDR3: CASSPLSGRYNEQFF. The CDR3 coding sequence is TGTGCCAGCAGCCCCCTAAGCGGGAGGTACAATGAGCAGTTCTTC. The chain uses TRBV7-2 and TRBJ2-1; 9 bases align to TRBD2. Trimming took 5 bases from V and 4 from J; bases not matched to a gene: 6. This CDR3 comprises 15 residues. Germline CDR1 SGHTA, CDR2 FQGNSA.

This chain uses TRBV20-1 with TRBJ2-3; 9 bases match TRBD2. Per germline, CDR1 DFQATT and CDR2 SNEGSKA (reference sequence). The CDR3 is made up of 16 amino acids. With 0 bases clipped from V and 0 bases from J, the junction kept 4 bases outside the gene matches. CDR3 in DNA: TGCAGTGCTAGAGATCCCACTAGCGGGAGCACAGATACGCAGTATTTT. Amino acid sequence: CSARDPTSGSTDTQYF.

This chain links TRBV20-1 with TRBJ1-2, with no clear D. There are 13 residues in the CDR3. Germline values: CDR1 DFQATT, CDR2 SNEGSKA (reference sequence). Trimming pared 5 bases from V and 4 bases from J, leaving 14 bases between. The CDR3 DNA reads TGCAGTGCTTCCCCCACTGGGAGCTATGGCTACACCTTC. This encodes CSASPTGSYGYTF.

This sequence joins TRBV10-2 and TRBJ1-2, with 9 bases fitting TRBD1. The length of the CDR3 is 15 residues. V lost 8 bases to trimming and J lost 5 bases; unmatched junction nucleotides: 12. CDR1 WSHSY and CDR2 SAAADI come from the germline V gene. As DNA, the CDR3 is TGCGCCAGCCGAGAACAGGGGGCGTCCTCTTATGGCTACACCTTC. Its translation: CASREQGASSYGYTF.

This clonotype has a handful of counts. CDR3 protein: CASSHKREGGTDTQYF. The CDR3 coding sequence is TGTGCCAGCAGCCACAAGCGGGAGGGGGGAACAGATACGCAGTATTTT. The gene calls are TRBV7-2 and TRBJ2-3; TRBD2 matches at 10 bases. After removal of 5 bases from V and 3 bases from J, the junction contained 8 bases not matched to a gene. The germline gives CDR1 SGHTA, CDR2 FQGNSA. This CDR3 comprises 16 residues.

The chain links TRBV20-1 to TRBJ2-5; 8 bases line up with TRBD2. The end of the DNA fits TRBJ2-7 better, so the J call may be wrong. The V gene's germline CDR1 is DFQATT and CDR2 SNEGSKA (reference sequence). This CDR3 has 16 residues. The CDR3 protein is CSARDYRGGHAYEQYF. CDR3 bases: TGCAGTGCTAGAGATTATCGGGGGGGGCACGCCTACGAGCAGTACTTC.

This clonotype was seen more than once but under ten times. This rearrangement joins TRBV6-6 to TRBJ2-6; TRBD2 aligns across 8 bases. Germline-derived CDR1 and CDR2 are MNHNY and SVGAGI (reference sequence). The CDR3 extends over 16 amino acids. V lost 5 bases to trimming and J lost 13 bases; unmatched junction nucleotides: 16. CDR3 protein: CASSAQPGLGQRVLTF. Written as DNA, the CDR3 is TGTGCCAGCAGTGCCCAACCGGGACTAGGGCAAAGGGTCCTGACTTTC.

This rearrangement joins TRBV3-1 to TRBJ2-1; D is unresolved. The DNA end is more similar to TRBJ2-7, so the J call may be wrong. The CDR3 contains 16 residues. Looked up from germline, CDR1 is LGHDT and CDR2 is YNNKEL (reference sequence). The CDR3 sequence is CASSQEASEVYNEQYF. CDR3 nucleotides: TGTGCCAGCAGCCAAGAAGCTTCAGAGGTGTACAATGAGCAGTACTTC.